This TCR beta chain was sequenced for a study of cytomegalovirus exposure and HLA in healthy donors. Study information: Of 300 to 450 genotyped donors, more than 70% clustered with self-reported Caucasian donors.

This clone was counted a single time. The antigen remains unidentified. 60 Vbeta and 13 Jbeta primers were used in PCR. The table came from immunoSEQ multiplex PCR; TCRdb's copy has only in-frame clones and leaves some out. The profile shows 150,000 to 200,000 clones, about four fifths of them singletons. There are 15 residues in the CDR3. Germline CDR1 is SGHVS and CDR2 is FQNEAQ. V was clipped by 2 bases and J by 4 bases, with 11 bases between them. Study-level points and caveats: When a later analysis compared HLA-associated TCR beta chains with equally common others, the HLA-associated chains turned out to be more clonally expanded and to have lower generation probabilities. Some V segments, TRBV6-2 and TRBV6-3 among them, were indistinguishable and were therefore excluded.

Samples came from healthy bone marrow donors. The TCR originated in a female donor in good health and CMV-seronegative. The source material was PBMCs. The J gene is TRBJ2-2, the V gene TRBV7-8; possibly TRBD1 for D (6 bases). The CDR3 region is CASSLRGTITGELFF. In DNA, the CDR3 is TGTGCCAGCAGCTTAAGAGGGACAATCACCGGGGAGCTGTTTTTT.